What follows are 9 T cell receptor beta chains derived from one specimen sequenced in a study of control samples from healthy donors and cancer patients. Sequencing used immunoSEQ multiplex PCR; TCRdb keeps in-frame clones, though not all of them. The sample includes 13,000 or so clones, 70% to 90% seen only once; the top ten take 2.5% to 3.5%. Sequencing was done on a sample of formalin-fixed, paraffin-embedded tissue. The receptors originated from a male donor with melanoma.

This clone was seen once. The chain couples TRBV18 to TRBJ1-1; 10 bases map to TRBD1. The CDR3 consists of 15 residues. Germline CDR1 and CDR2: KGHSH and LQKENI. J gave up 1 base and V 4 bases, and 3 bases lay outside the gene matches. CDR3 DNA sequence: TGTGCCAGCTCACGACAGGGGGCTGGGAACACTGAAGCTTTCTTT. Its translation: CASSRQGAGNTEAFF.

The chain carries TRBV19 and TRBJ1-3; no clear D gene. The CDR3 sequence is 12 residues long. Germline V lookup: CDR1 LNHDA, CDR2 SQIVND (reference sequence). The germline V and J ends were trimmed by 8 bases and 4 bases, with 9 bases remaining between them. The CDR3 nucleotides are TGTGCCAGTTCCCCCGGAGGAAACACCATATATTTT. Protein sequence: CASSPGGNTIYF.

The chain recombines TRBV6-5 with TRBJ2-5; TRBD1 matches 7 bases. CDR1 MNHEY and CDR2 SVGAGI come from the germline V gene. The CDR3 sequence is 15 residues long. The junction had 7 bases not matched to a gene; V was cut back by 6 bases and J by 0 bases. This CDR3 is CASRGNRGHQETQYF. In nucleotides, the CDR3 is TGTGCCAGCAGGGGGAACAGGGGCCACCAAGAGACCCAGTACTTC.

This rearrangement joins TRBV9 to TRBJ1-5; D perhaps matches TRBD1 (5 bases). Germline V lookup: CDR1 SGDLS, CDR2 YYNGEE. This CDR3 has 16 amino acids. V gave up 3 bases and J gave up 2 bases, with 15 bases separating them. The CDR3 here is CASSAAGDGRNQPQHF. The CDR3 DNA is TGTGCCAGCAGCGCAGCCGGGGACGGGCGCAATCAGCCCCAGCATTTT.

This clone was picked up one time. This sequence joins TRBV21-1 and TRBJ2-5. TRBV21-1 is noted as a pseudogene. This CDR3 is built from 16 residues. Here the CDR3 DNA reads TGTGCCAGCAGCACTCGTTCTGAAGAAAATAAAGAGACCCAGTACTTC. It is translated as CASSTRSEENKETQYF.

This clone was detected only once. The chain recombines TRBV27 with TRBJ1-1; TRBD1 is a possible D gene (5 bases). V gave up 4 bases and J gave up 6 bases, with 12 bases separating them. Looked up from germline, CDR1 is MNHEY and CDR2 is SMNVEV (reference sequence). The CDR3 sequence is 13 residues long. CDR3 region: CASSSTGVAEAFF. CDR3 bases: TGTGCCAGCAGTTCCACAGGAGTTGCTGAAGCTTTCTTT.

The CDR3 DNA reads TGTGCCAGCAGCCCCCGGACTAGCGGCCAAAACTTGGCCCAGTACTTC. Its translation: CASSPRTSGQNLAQYF. This rearrangement joins TRBV7-9 to TRBJ2-5; TRBD2 aligns across 10 bases. The germline gives CDR1 SEHNR, CDR2 FQNEAQ (reference sequence). V lost 5 bases, J lost 9 bases, and 15 bases stayed unmatched. This CDR3 contains 16 residues.

The genes are TRBV7-8 and TRBJ2-1, with unresolved D. Germline V lookup: CDR1 SGHVS, CDR2 FQNEAQ. The CDR3 consists of 15 residues. V was shortened by 5 bases and J by 3 bases, with 14 bases between the two germline ends. Here the CDR3 DNA reads TGTGCCAGCAGCCCGAGTGAGTGGGTCTACAATGAGCAGTTCTTC. Translation gives CASSPSEWVYNEQFF. Filled out from reference TRBV7-8 and TRBJ2-1, the complete variable domain reads GAGVSQSPRYKVAKRGQDVALRCDPISGHVSLFWYQQALGQGPEFLTYFQNEAQLDKSGLPSDRFFAERPEGSVSTLKIQRTQQEDSAVYLCASSPSEWVYNEQFFGPGTRLTVL.

This clone was recorded once. This chain connects TRBV19 to TRBJ2-2, with D tentatively TRBD1 or TRBD2 (6 bases each). There are 15 residues in the CDR3. Germline loops: CDR1 LNHDA, CDR2 SQIVND (reference sequence). The V end lost 6 bases, the J end lost 5 bases, and 16 bases lay between the germline ends. In nucleotides, the CDR3 is TGTGCCAGTAGGCCAGTAGGGGGGTTTACCGGGGAGCTGTTTTTT. Its translation is CASRPVGGFTGELFF.